The T cell receptor (beta chain) described here comes from a study of blood T cell repertoires in COVID-19. Between the trimmed V and J ends, which lost 4 bases and 3 bases, there was a span of 12 bases. The CDR3 extends over 14 amino acids. CDR1 and CDR2 (germline): SNHLY, FYNNEI. Generated by immunoSEQ multiplex PCR, the TCRdb table keeps only in-frame clones and is missing some. This table holds tens of thousands of clones, 82% found once. The specimen was peripheral blood. The receptor was derived from a man in his 60s with acute or convalescent COVID-19. This chain joins TRBV2 and TRBJ1-1, with D possibly matching TRBD1 (5 bases). The CDR3 sequence: CASSGQGWYTEAFF. In DNA form, the CDR3 reads TGTGCCAGCAGTGGGCAGGGCTGGTACACTGAAGCTTTCTTT.